This section outlines one T cell receptor beta chain sequence together with its context. Its antigen is not identified. These data are taken from a study of T-cell reconstitution after alpha-beta-depleted transplantation in children. General observations from the study: Roughly two months post-transplant, alpha-beta T cells reportedly originated from several hundred graft clones that had expanded. After one year, T-cell counts and TCRbeta diversity mostly came from new T cells.

Per germline, CDR1 SNHLY and CDR2 FYNNEI. Trimming removed 7 bases at V and 0 bases at J, with 10 bases between. There are 13 residues in the CDR3. A TCRbeta library incorporating unique molecular identifiers was prepared. TCRdb reprocessed the PCR reads with MiXCR, giving one entry per CDR3 protein. The profile shows around 76,000 distinct CDR3 sequences, roughly 18% of them singletons. This clonotype originated in a male patient between 2 and 15 years old who had a stem cell transplant for acute lymphoblastic leukemia, so the T cells may come from the graft donor. The starting material was PBMCs, mostly from graft donor cells, obtained 360 days after TCRalphabeta/CD19-depleted stem cell transplant. V is TRBV2 and J is TRBJ2-7; D might be TRBD2 (5 bases). CDR3 DNA sequence: TGTGCCAGCACAAGAACTAGCTCCTACGAGCAGTACTTC. It specifies CASTRTSSYEQYF.